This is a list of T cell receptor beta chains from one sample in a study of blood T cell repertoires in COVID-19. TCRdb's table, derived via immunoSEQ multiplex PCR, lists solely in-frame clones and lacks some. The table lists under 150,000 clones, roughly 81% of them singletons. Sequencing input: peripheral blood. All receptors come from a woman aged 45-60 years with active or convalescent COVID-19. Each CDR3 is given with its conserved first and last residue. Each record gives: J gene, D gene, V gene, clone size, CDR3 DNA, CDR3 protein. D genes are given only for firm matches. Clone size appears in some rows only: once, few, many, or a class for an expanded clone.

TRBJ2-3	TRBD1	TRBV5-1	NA	TGCGCCAGCAAAGGGGGCCCAGATACGCAGTATTTT	CASKGGPDTQYF
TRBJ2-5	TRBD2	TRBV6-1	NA	TGTGCCAGCAGTGAGCCCGAGGCGGCTAGCGGGGGGGTCCGAGAGACCCAGTACTTC	CASSEPEAASGGVRETQYF
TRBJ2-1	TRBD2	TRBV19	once	TGTGCCAGTAGTCATTACCGACAGCGGGGAGATATCAATGAGCAGTTCTTC	CASSHYRQRGDINEQFF
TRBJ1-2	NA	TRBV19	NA	TGTGCCAGTAGTACCCTTCGACAGGAGGCTAACTATGGCTACACCTTC	CASSTLRQEANYGYTF
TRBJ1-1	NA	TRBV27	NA	TGTGCCAGCAGTTCGCCCACAGCGAACACTGAAGCTTTCTTT	CASSSPTANTEAFF
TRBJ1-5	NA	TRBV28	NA	TGTGCCAGCAGTTTATTCAGGGATAGCAATCAGCCCCAGCATTTT	CASSLFRDSNQPQHF
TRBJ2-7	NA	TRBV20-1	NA	TGCAGTGCTAGAAGGCGGGAGCAGTACTTC	CSARRREQYF
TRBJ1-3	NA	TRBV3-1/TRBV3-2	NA	TGTGCCAGCAGCCAAGGAGTGAACACCATATATTTT	CASSQGVNTIYF
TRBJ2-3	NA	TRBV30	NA	TGTGCCTGGAGGGGGCAGGGGTCAGATACGCAGTATTTT	CAWRGQGSDTQYF
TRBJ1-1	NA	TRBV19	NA	TGTGCCAGTAGTATAAAAGGGGACACTGAAGCTTTCTTT	CASSIKGDTEAFF
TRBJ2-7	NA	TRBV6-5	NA	TGTGCCAGCAGTCCGGGACTTTCCAGCTCCTACGAGCAGTACTTC	CASSPGLSSSYEQYF
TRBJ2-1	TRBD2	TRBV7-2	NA	TGTGCCAGCAGCCCGCACGGGAGGGGGGTTTACAATGAGCAGTTCTTC	CASSPHGRGVYNEQFF
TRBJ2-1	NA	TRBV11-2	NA	TGTGCCAGCAGCTCCGTCGCGGGGTTACTCTACAATGAGCAGTTCTTC	CASSSVAGLLYNEQFF
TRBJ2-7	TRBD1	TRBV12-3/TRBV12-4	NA	TGTGCCGGTTCCGGGACAGACCAAGACGAGCAGTACTTC	CAGSGTDQDEQYF
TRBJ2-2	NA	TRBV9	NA	TGTGCCAGCAGCGCTCGCGGGCTGAACACCGGGGAGCTGTTTTTT	CASSARGLNTGELFF
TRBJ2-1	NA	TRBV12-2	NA	TGTGCAAGTCGCCCTCGGGAGCTCCAGGCGGGGACAGGGTACAATGAGCAGTTCTTC	CASRPRELQAGTGYNEQFF
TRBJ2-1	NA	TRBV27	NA	TGTGCCAGCAGTTTAGCAGGGGCCCCCGGCAATGAGCAGTTCTTC	CASSLAGAPGNEQFF
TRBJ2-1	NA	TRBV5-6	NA	TGTGCCAGCAGCTTGGGGTCAGGGGTTTACAATGAGCAGTTCTTC	CASSLGSGVYNEQFF
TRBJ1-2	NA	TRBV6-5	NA	TGTGCCAGCAGTTACGACAGCCCTAACTATGGCTACACCTTC	CASSYDSPNYGYTF
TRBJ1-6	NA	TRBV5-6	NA	TGTGCCAGCAGCTTGAGTTTCGGACAGCAAAATTCACCCCTCCACTTT	CASSLSFGQQNSPLHF
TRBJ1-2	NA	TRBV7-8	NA	TGTGCCAGCAGTCCCACCACAGGGTACTACACCTTC	CASSPTTGYYTF
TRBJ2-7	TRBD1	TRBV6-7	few	TGTGCCAGCAAAAGGACAGGGCCCCGCTACGAGCAGTACTTC	CASKRTGPRYEQYF
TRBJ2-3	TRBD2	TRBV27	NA	TGTGCCAGCAGGACTAGCGGAAGCACAGATACGCAGTATTTT	CASRTSGSTDTQYF